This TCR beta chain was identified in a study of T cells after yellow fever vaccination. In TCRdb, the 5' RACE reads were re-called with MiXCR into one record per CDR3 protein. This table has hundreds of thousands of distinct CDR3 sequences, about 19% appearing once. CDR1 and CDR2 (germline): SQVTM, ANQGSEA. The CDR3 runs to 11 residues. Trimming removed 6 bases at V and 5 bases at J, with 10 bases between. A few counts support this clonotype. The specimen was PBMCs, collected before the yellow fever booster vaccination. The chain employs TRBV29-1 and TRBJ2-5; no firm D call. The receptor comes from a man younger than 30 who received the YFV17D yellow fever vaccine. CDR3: CSVTRWETQYF. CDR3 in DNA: TGCAGCGTCACCCGGTGGGAGACCCAGTACTTC.